This section outlines one T cell receptor beta chain sequence together with its context. TCRdb reprocessed the RACE reads via MiXCR and lists one record per CDR3 protein. The top ten clones hold under 2.5% of a sample with fewer than 300,000 distinct CDR3 sequences, 8.6% of them seen once. This CDR3 is built from 15 residues. CDR1 SGHAT and CDR2 FQNNGV come from the germline V gene. The germline V and J ends were trimmed by 5 bases and 0 bases, with 13 bases remaining between them. As to time point: pre-sensitization, week 0. The treatment: therapeutic diphenylcyclopropenone sensitization with weekly scalp DPC. The data were taken from a study of human T cells and chemical hapten exposure. Turning to the study itself: DPC at 2% was the sensitizing agent, placed on around 2 cm by around 2 cm of upper inner arm skin. Patch testing placed 0.01% DPC on the upper back, with readings at 6 days.

The chain recombines TRBV11-2 with TRBJ1-1, with D unclear. The sample was whole blood, taken in connection with sensitization to the hapten diphenylcyclopropenone (DPC). This TCR was recovered from a woman in her 40s with alopecia areata. Some clones in this sample may be carry-over from other donors' samples. The CDR3 here is CASSPSRVMNTEAFF. For the CDR3, the DNA is TGTGCCAGCAGCCCATCGCGAGTCATGAACACTGAAGCTTTCTTT.